This T cell receptor (beta chain) was observed in a study of blood T cell repertoires in COVID-19. Across the study: Acute and convalescent COVID-19 samples came from the United States, Italy and Spain.

Germline values: CDR1 LNHNV, CDR2 YYDKDF (reference sequence). The CDR3 runs 15 residues. Trimming took 1 base from V and 0 from J, leaving 7 bases between them. Self-reported history from a screening survey and questionnaire set each donor's cohort. Original data processing: Amplification of reference gene primers was used by the study to estimate nucleated cell counts. Produced via immunoSEQ multiplex PCR; TCRdb's table is partial and in-frame only. For V, J and clone size, that table is used; D and trimming come from the DNA. The sample contains roughly 500,000 clones, 75% to 90% of which appear only once.

Source material: PBMCs or T cells enriched from blood (not recorded which). This TCR came from a woman aged 60-70 years who had recovered from COVID-19. The chain is built from TRBV15 and TRBJ2-1, with D possibly being TRBD1 (5 bases). The CDR3, as DNA: TGTGCCACCAGCAGAGCAGGGCCCTCCTACAATGAGCAGTTCTTC. It encodes CATSRAGPSYNEQFF.